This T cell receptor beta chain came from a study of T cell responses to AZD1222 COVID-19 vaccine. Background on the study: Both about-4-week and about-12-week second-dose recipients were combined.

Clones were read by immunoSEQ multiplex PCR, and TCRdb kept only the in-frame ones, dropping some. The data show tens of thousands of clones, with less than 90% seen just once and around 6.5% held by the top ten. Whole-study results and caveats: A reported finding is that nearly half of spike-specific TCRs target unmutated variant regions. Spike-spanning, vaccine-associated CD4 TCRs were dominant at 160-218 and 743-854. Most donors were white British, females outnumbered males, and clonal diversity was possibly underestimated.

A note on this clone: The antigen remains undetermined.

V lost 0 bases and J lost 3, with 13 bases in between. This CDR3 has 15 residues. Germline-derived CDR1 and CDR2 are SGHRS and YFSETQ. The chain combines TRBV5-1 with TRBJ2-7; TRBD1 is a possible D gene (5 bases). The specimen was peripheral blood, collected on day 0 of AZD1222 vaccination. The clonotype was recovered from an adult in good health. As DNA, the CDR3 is TGCGCCAGCAGCTTGGGTGCGACAGTAGGCTACGAGCAGTACTTC. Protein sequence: CASSLGATVGYEQYF. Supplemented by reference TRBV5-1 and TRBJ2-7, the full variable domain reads KAGVTQTPRYLIKTRGQQVTLSCSPISGHRSVSWYQQTPGQGLQFLFEYFSETQRNKGNFPGRFSGRQFSNSRSEMNVSTLELGDSALYLCASSLGATVGYEQYFGPGTRLTVT.